The 3 T cell receptor beta chains below were found in one sample sequenced in a study of blood T cells in healthy people across ages. The second PCR ran roughly 7 to 12 cycles with a sample-barcoded 5' primer and J-beta primers. From the 5' RACE reads, TCRdb called clonotypes with MiXCR, one entry per CDR3 protein. The table has around 710,000 distinct CDR3 sequences, 43% seen once. The sample was blood. The receptors were gathered from a woman aged 60-70 years in good health.

Only a few counts were recorded for this clonotype. V gene TRBV12-3 or TRBV12-4 combines with J gene TRBJ1-4; 9 positions match TRBD1. The CDR3 spans 14 residues. V shed 6 bases and J 6 bases; nucleotides not matched to a gene: 5. The CDR3 sequence: CASRPGTGYEKLFF. For the CDR3, the DNA is TGTGCCAGCAGACCCGGGACAGGGTATGAAAAACTGTTTTTT.

The chain carries TRBV7-9 and TRBJ2-5, with 8 nucleotides matching TRBD1. V shed 5 bases, J shed 4 bases, and the junction held 6 bases outside the gene matches. Germline CDR1 is SEHNR and CDR2 is FQNEAQ (reference sequence). The CDR3 runs to 14 residues. This CDR3 is CASSHSDRAETQYF. CDR3 nucleotides: TGTGCCAGCAGCCATTCGGACAGGGCAGAGACCCAGTACTTC.

V usage is TRBV20-1 and J usage is TRBJ2-5, with 8 bases aligning to TRBD2. CDR1 and CDR2 (germline): DFQATT, SNEGSKA (reference sequence). CDR3 size: 14 residues. The V and J ends lost 4 bases and 2 bases, in that order; junction bases with no gene match: 6. For the CDR3, the DNA is TGCAGTGCTATATCCACTAGCGGACAAGAGACCCAGTACTTC. Translation: CSAISTSGQETQYF.